This T cell receptor beta chain was captured by sequencing in a study of T-cell reconstitution after alpha-beta-depleted transplantation in children. Preparation of the TCRbeta library involved a method that used unique molecular identifiers. TCRdb re-called the PCR reads through MiXCR, storing one row per CDR3 protein. The sample lists a few hundred thousand distinct CDR3 sequences, 11% seen once, with 4.5% to 7% in the top ten. The CDR3 consists of 15 residues. Germline V gene data show CDR1 as LGHNA and CDR2 as YNFKEQ. V lost 1 base, J lost 6 bases, and 14 bases lay in between. This sequence joins TRBV4-2 and TRBJ2-3, with unresolved D. This sample comprised PBMCs from the stem cell graft donor, obtained from the stem cell graft. The TCR originated in a human donor who donated a stem cell graft to a child with acute myeloid leukemia. DNA of the CDR3: TGTGCCAGCAGCCAAGTCGGGCTACAACATGATACGCAGTATTTT. It codes for CASSQVGLQHDTQYF.